What follows are 9 T cell receptor beta chains derived from one specimen sequenced in a study of T cells in Graves' hyperthyroidism and ophthalmopathy. What was amplified from RNA transcripts were TCR beta CDR3 regions. The primer set for the first-round RT-PCR of the TCR CDR3 was HTBI. One entry per CDR3 protein, called by TCRdb with MiXCR from the multiplex PCR reads. This table holds approximately 530,000 distinct CDR3 sequences, over 15% found once. Sequenced input: blood. Every receptor here comes from a woman between 18 and 29 years old with Graves' hyperthyroidism.

V and J are TRBV7-9 and TRBJ2-5, with D tentatively TRBD1 (5 bases). Trimming stripped 0 bases from V and 2 bases from J, with 13 bases between. The CDR3 contains 16 residues. From germline, CDR1 is SEHNR and CDR2 FQNEAQ (reference sequence). The CDR3 DNA follows: TGTGCCAGCAGCTTAGCGAAAGGGGCTAGGCAAGAGACCCAGTACTTC. It encodes CASSLAKGARQETQYF.

At least ten counts were recorded for this clonotype. The chain carries TRBV12-3 or TRBV12-4 and TRBJ2-7, with D uncertain. CDR3 length equals 14 residues. The V end lost 6 bases, the J end lost 2 bases, and 14 bases lay between the germline ends. The CDR3 here is CASSPRLGPYEQYF. The CDR3 DNA follows: TGTGCCAGCAGCCCCCGACTCGGCCCCTACGAGCAGTACTTC.

This clonotype appeared many times. CDR3 nucleotide sequence: TGTGCCAGCAGCCAAGATCCCCAGTGGAATGAGCAGTTCTTC. Protein product: CASSQDPQWNEQFF. The genes are TRBV3-1 and TRBJ2-1; D remains ambiguous. CDR1 is LGHDT, CDR2 YNNKEL, per germline (reference sequence). Trimming left V 0 bases short and J 7 bases short, with 10 bases between. The CDR3 contains 14 residues.

The sample holds a few counts of this clonotype. This chain links TRBV5-1 with TRBJ1-2; the match to TRBD1 covers 7 bases. Trimming cost V 4 bases and J 1 base; bases outside gene matches: 16. From germline, CDR1 is SGHRS and CDR2 YFSETQ. The CDR3 consists of 18 residues. Here the CDR3 DNA reads TGCGCCAGCAGCCAACTGCGCTTACAGGGGAAATTTAACTATGGCTACACCTTC. Its translation is CASSQLRLQGKFNYGYTF.

The genes are TRBV25-1 and TRBJ2-1, with TRBD2 identical over 14 bases. Germline V gene sequence: CDR1 MGHDK, CDR2 SYGVNS. J gave up 9 bases and V 2 bases, and 3 bases lay outside the gene matches. The length of the CDR3 is 15 residues. CDR3 sequence (DNA): TGTGCCAGCAGTGAAGGGACTAGCGGGAGCTTTGAGCAGTTCTTC. It codes for CASSEGTSGSFEQFF.

The chain joins TRBV28 to TRBJ2-2; D might be TRBD1 (6 bases). Germline loops: CDR1 MDHEN, CDR2 SYDVKM. Trimming removed 0 bases from V and 2 bases from J, with 7 bases in between. This CDR3 comprises 15 residues. The chain's CDR3 is CASSLWGANTGELFF. CDR3 sequence (DNA): TGTGCCAGCAGTTTATGGGGGGCAAACACCGGGGAGCTGTTTTTT.

In this sample, this clonotype turned up a few times. This rearrangement joins TRBV3-1 to TRBJ2-1, with 12 bases lining up with TRBD2. Germline V gene sequence: CDR1 LGHDT, CDR2 YNNKEL (reference sequence). The CDR3 runs 18 residues. V shed 4 bases, J shed 0 bases, and the junction held 7 bases outside the gene matches. CDR3 residues: CASSRFASGGGSYNEQFF. CDR3 DNA sequence: TGTGCCAGCAGCCGTTTCGCTAGCGGGGGGGGCTCCTACAATGAGCAGTTCTTC.

The chain recombines TRBV5-1 with TRBJ2-2, with D unresolved. This CDR3 spans 16 amino acids. Germline lookup yields CDR1 SGHRS and CDR2 YFSETQ. V lost 4 bases, J lost 0 bases, and 13 bases lay in between. The CDR3 DNA reads as TGCGCCAGCAGCCCACGGACCGCCCCGAACACCGGGGAGCTGTTTTTT. Protein product: CASSPRTAPNTGELFF.

Concerning this clonotype itself: Given a much more abundant clone one base away, this may be a read error. This sequence joins TRBV20-1 and TRBJ2-7; 10 bases agree with TRBD2. Germline V gene lookup returns CDR1 DFQATT and CDR2 SNEGSKA (reference sequence). The CDR3 has 14 residues. In DNA, the CDR3 is TGCAGTGCTGCTCAGAGCGGGAGGGTTTACGAGCGGTACTTC. The encoded protein is CSAAQSGRVYERYF.